This T cell receptor beta chain was sequenced in a study of T cell clonality in common variable immunodeficiency (dated by TCRdb to between 2015 and 2016). Overall study results and their limits: According to the authors, figuring out what caused the increased clonality in CVID would require sequencing the repertoires of T cell subpopulations. Correlations of repertoire features with clinical complications were constrained by heterogeneity among patients within the CVID cohort. CVID subjects shared fewer TCRbeta clones with each other than healthy controls did (p < 0.0001). Although equal DNA input was used, an average of roughly 85,000 unique sequences per sample was obtained for controls, compared with 30,000 to 35,000 for CVID samples. TCRbeta clonality was higher in CVID subjects than in healthy controls (t-test p = 0.018), and the increase was most characteristic of about a third of subjects. Reportedly, TCRbeta sequences from CVID had fewer deletions and N-nucleotide insertions, and highly modified clones with 13 or more V deletions were absent from CVID.

This clone was counted many times. It has no known antigen specificity. The CDR3 end is not reached by the read, which stops 3 residues before it; the germline J gene fills it in. CVID samples and control samples contributed equivalent amounts of genomic DNA as sequencing input. For every sample, a 60 bp segment covering the rearranged TCRbeta CDR3 region was amplified and then sequenced. The immunoSEQ assay, a bias-corrected multiplex PCR with high-throughput sequencing, was employed for TCRbeta amplification. On the study's bioinformatics: Every unique nucleotide sequence counted as a clone and was annotated with V, D and J genes, copy number and frequency. Sequences were labeled productive if in frame, and non-productive if out of frame or containing stop codons. As previously described, Shannon's entropy was used to calculate clonality. The predicted amino acid sequences of productive clones were used to derive the mean CDR3 Kyte-Doolittle hydropathy. Hierarchical clustering of scaled V gene usage was performed with the R hclust function using Manhattan distance and complete linkage. To assess clone sharing by CDR3 amino acid sequence, 12 repertoires per group were resampled over 100 rounds. The repertoires were searched for approximately 70 published EBV-specific and 245 published CMV-specific TCRbeta sequences. After two CVID samples that produced fewer than 10,000 sequences were dropped from the analysis, some 41 CVID repertoires remained. The table was pulled from immuneACCESS by TCRdb, which kept in-frame rearrangements only. Such tables lose some clones; where checked, under half of the loss comes from unresolved V genes, and the rest has no known cause. V and J calls and clone size are those listed in that table; D and trimming were worked out from the DNA. The sample records about 52,000 clones, none occurring a single time. Of the sample, about 1.8% falls within the top ten clones.

Most of the CVID patients and most of the healthy controls were of Caucasian heritage. From each donor, about 4.5 to 9 ml of heparinized peripheral whole blood was collected. TCRbeta CDR3 repertoires were sequenced from genomic DNA of adults with common variable immune deficiency (CVID) and healthy adult controls. There were about 22 healthy adult volunteers in the control group (around twelve female and approximately ten male), ranging in age from about 23 to 70 years, with a mean age of roughly 35. Diluted blood was density-centrifuged over Hypaque 1077 or Ficoll-Paque to isolate peripheral blood mononuclear cells. Genomic DNA was extracted from unsorted mononuclear cells by Qiagen column purification or by a centrifugation-based method. The CDR3, cysteine through phenylalanine, is 19 amino acids long. Part of the CDR3 DNA is given, 48 bases translated from base 1. Looking up the germline V gene (reference sequence) yields CDR1 DFQATT and CDR2 SNEGSKA. V is cut by 2 bases and J by 1 base, and the space between the germline ends is 24 bases.

The sequence is built from TRBV20-1 and TRBJ2-4; the D gene is possibly TRBD1, with 5 bases matching. Specimen: peripheral blood mononuclear cells. The receptor was derived from a person aged 18 to 75 in good health. The CDR3 DNA, read in part, is TGCAGTGCTAGAAACCCTCTCGGGCGACAGTCAGACGCCAAAAACATT. Its protein reads: CSARNPLGRQSDAKNI. The entire CDR3 is CSARNPLGRQSDAKNIQYF.